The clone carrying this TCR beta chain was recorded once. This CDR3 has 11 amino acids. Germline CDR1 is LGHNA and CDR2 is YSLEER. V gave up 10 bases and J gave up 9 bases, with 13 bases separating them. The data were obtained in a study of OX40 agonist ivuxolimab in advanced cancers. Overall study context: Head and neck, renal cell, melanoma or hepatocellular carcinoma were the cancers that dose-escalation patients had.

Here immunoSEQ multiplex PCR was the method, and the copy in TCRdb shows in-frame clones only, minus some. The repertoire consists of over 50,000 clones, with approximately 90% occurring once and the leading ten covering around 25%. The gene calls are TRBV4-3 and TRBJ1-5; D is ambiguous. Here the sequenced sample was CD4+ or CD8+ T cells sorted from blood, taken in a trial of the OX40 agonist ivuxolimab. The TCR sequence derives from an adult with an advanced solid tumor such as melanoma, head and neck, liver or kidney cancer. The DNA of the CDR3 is TGCGCCACCAGTGGTGGTGGGCCCCAGCATTTT. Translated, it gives CATSGGGPQHF.